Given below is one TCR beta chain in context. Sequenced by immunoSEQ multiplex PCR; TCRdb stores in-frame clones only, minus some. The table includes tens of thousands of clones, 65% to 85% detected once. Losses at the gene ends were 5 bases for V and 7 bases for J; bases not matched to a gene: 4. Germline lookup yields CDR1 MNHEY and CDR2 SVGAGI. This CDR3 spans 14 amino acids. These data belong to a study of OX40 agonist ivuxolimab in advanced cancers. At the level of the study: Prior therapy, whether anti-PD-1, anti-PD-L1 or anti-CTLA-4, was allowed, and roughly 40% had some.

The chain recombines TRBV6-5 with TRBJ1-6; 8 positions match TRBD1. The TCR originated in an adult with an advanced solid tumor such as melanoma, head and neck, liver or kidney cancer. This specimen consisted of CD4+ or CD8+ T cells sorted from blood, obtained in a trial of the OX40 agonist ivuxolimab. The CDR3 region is CASSTTGGNSPLHF. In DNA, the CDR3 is TGTGCCAGCAGTACTACAGGGGGAAATTCACCCCTCCACTTT.